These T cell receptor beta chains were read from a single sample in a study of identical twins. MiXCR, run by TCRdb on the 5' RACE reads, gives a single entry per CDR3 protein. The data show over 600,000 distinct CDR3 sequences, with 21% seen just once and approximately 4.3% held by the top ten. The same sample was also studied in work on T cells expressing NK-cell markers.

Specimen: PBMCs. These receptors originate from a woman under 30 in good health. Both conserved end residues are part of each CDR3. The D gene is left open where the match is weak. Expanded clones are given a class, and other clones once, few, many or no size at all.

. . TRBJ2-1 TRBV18 TGTGCCAGCTCACGGTCGGCCCACTCCTACAATGAGCAGTTCTTC CASSRSAHSYNEQFF
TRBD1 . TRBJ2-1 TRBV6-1 TGTGCCAGCAGCCCTGGGACAGTCTACAATGAGCAGTTCTTC CASSPGTVYNEQFF
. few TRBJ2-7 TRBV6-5 TGTGCCAGCAGTTACAGCCTAAGTGGGACTGGGTCCTACGAGCAGTACTTC CASSYSLSGTGSYEQYF
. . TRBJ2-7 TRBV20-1 TGCAGTGCTAGAGATCGCGGGGGGACAGGATCCTACGAGCAGTACTTC CSARDRGGTGSYEQYF
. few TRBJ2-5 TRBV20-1 TGCAGTGCTAGAGCTGGGGTGATTCTCGGGACCCAGTACTTC CSARAGVILGTQYF
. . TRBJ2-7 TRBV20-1 TGCAGTGCTAGTAGGACAGATTGGGGTTATGAGTACTTC CSASRTDWGYEYF
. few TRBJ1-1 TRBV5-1 TGCGCCAGCAGCTTGGACGGGGGGCGAAGCACTGAAGCTTTCTTT CASSLDGGRSTEAFF
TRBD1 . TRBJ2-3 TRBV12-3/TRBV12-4 TGTGCCAGCAGTTCCAGGACAGGGAACACAGATACGCAGTATTTT CASSSRTGNTDTQYF
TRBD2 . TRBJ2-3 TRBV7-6 TGTGCCAGCAGTAGTCCCTCCAGCGGGGGGGCGACCGATACGCAGTATTTT CASSSPSSGGATDTQYF
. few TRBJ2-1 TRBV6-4 TGTGCCAGCGGTACAGGCGACTACAATGAGCAGTTCTTC CASGTGDYNEQFF
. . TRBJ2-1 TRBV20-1 TGCAGTGCTAGGGAAAAACTGGGGCAGTTCTTC CSAREKLGQFF
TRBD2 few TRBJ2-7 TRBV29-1 TGCAGCGTCAGAACGGGAGGCGGGAGCTCCTACGAGCAGTACTTC CSVRTGGGSSYEQYF
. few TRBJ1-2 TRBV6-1 TGTGCCAGCAGTGAAGGGGTTACCCTGGGCTATGGCTACACCTTC CASSEGVTLGYGYTF
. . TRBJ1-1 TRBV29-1 TGCAGCGTTGAGGGTCAGGGAGGCACTGAAGCTTTCTTT CSVEGQGGTEAFF
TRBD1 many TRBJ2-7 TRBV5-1 TGCGCCAGCAGCTCCACAGGGGAGCACGAGCAGTACTTC CASSSTGEHEQYF
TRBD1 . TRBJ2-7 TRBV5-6 TGTGCCAGCAGCTCCCCCGGGACAGGGTCCGCCGAGCAGTACTTC CASSSPGTGSAEQYF
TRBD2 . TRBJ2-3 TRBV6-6 TGTGCCAGCAGATCGGGGCGGGAGGATACGCAGTATTTT CASRSGREDTQYF
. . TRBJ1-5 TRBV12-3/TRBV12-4 TGTGCCAGCACCACCGACAGAAAAAATCAGCCCCAGCATTTT CASTTDRKNQPQHF
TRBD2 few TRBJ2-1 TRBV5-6 TGTGCCAGCAGCTCGCTAGCGGGGACATACAATGAGCAGTTCTTC CASSSLAGTYNEQFF
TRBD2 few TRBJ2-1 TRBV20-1 TGCAGTGCTAGAGGCGGTCAGCGGGAGGGAACATCCTACAATGAGCAGTTCTTC CSARGGQREGTSYNEQFF
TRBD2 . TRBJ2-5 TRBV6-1 TGTGCCAGCAGTGGACTAGCGGGGCTCACTACCGGGGAGACCCAGTACTTC CASSGLAGLTTGETQYF
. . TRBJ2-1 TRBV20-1 TGCAGTGCTAGAGTGGATGTCGGAGGGTTAGATGAGCAGTTCTTC CSARVDVGGLDEQFF
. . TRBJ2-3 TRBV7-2 TGTGCCAGCAGCTCCGACCACCCGCAGCAGTATTTT CASSSDHPQQYF
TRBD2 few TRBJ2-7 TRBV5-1 TGCGCCAGCAGCTTGGCCCGGGGGGACGACGAGCAGTACTTC CASSLARGDDEQYF